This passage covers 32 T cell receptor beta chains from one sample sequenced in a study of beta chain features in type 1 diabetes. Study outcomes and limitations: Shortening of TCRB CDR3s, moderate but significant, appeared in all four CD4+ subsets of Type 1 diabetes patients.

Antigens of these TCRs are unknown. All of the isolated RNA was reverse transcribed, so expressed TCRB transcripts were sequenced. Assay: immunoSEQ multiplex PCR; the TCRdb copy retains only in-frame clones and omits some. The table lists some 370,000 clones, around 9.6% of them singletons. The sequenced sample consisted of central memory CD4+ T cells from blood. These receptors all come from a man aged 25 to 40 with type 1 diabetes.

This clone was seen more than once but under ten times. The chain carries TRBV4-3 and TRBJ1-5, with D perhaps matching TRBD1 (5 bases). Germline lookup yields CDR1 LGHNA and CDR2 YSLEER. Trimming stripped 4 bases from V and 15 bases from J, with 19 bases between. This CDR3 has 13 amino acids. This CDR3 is CASSLEPGGSGHF. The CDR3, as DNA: TGCGCCAGCAGCCTGGAACCCGGGGGGTCAGGGCATTTT.

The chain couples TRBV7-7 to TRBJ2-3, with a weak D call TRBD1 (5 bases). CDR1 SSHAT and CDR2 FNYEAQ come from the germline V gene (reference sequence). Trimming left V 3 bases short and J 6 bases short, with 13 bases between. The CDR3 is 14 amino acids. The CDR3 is CASSLSKGLDTQYF. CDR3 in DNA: TGTGCCAGCAGCTTGTCTAAGGGGCTCGATACGCAGTATTTT.

The CDR3 region has the DNA TGTGCCAGCAGCTTGGCCACTAGCGGGACCGGGGAGCTGTTTTTT. Protein sequence: CASSLATSGTGELFF. The rearrangement uses TRBV5-4 and TRBJ2-2; TRBD2 matches at 9 bases. CDR3 length equals 15 residues. CDR1 SGHNT and CDR2 YYREEE come from the germline V gene (reference sequence). V lost 0 bases, J lost 5 bases, and 2 bases stayed unmatched.

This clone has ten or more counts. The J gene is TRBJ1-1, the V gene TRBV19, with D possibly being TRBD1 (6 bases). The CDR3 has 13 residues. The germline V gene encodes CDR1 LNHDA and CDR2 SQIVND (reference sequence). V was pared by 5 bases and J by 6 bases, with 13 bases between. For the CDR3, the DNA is TGTGCCAGTAGTTCCTCGCAGGGGCCTGAAGCTTTCTTT. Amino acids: CASSSSQGPEAFF. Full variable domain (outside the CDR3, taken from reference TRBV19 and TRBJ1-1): DGGITQSPKYLFRKEGQNVTLSCEQNLNHDAMYWYRQDPGQGLRLIYYSQIVNDFQKGDIAEGYSVSREKKESFPLTVTSAQKNPTAFYLCASSSSQGPEAFFGQGTRLTVV.

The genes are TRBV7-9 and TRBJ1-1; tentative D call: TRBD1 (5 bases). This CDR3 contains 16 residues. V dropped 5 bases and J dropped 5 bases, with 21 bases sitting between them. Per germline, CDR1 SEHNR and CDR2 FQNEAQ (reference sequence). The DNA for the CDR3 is TGTGCCAGCAGCCCCGCCAGGTCAGGGATGGCGACTGAAGCTTTCTTT. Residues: CASSPARSGMATEAFF.

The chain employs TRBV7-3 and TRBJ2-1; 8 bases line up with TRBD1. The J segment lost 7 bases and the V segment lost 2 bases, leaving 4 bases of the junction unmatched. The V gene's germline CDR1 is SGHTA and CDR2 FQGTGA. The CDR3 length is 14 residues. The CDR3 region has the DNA TGTGCCAGCAGCTTAGGACAGGGTGGAAATGAGCAGTTCTTC. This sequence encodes CASSLGQGGNEQFF.

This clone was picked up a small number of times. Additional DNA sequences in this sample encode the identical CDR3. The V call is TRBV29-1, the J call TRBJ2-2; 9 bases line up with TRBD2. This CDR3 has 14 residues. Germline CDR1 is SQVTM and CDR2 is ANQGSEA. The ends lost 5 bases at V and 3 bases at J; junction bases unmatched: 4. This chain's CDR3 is CSVSAGGHTGELFF. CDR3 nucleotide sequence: TGCAGCGTTTCAGCGGGGGGTCACACCGGGGAGCTGTTTTTT.

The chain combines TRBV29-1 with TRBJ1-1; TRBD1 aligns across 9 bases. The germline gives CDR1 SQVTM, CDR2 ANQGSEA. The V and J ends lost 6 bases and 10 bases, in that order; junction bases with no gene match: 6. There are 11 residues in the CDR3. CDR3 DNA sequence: TGCAGCGTCAGGGACAGGGAGGTAGCTTTCTTT. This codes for CSVRDREVAFF.

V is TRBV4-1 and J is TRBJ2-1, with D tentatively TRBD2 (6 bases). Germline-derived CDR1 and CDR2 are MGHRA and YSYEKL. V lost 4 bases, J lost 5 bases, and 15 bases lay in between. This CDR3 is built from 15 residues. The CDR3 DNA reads TGCGCCAGCAGCCCTAGGTCGGGGGTAAACAATGAGCAGTTCTTC. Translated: CASSPRSGVNNEQFF.

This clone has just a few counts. The DNA for the CDR3 is TGTGCCAGCAGCTCGGTGGACCGGCAGTACTTC. This translates into CASSSVDRQYF. This rearrangement joins TRBV7-2 to TRBJ2-5, with unresolved D. Trimming left V 4 bases short and J 11 bases short, with 11 bases between. The CDR3 runs 11 residues. Germline assignment: CDR1 SGHTA and CDR2 FQGNSA.

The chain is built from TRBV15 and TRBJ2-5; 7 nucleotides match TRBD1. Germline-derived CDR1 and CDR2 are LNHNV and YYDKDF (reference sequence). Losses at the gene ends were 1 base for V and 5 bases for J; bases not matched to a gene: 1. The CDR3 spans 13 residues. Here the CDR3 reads CATSRVRGETQYF. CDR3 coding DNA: TGTGCCACCAGCAGAGTCAGGGGGGAGACCCAGTACTTC.

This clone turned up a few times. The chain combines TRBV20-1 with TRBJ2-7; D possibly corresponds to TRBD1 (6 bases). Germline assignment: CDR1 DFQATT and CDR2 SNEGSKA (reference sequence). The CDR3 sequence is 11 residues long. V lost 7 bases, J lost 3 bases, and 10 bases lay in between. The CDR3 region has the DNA TGCAGTGTCCCGGACAGCTACGAGCAGTACTTC. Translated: CSVPDSYEQYF.

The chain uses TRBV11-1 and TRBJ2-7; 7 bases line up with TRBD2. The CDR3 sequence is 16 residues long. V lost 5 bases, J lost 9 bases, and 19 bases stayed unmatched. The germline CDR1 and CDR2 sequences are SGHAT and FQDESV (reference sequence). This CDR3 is CASSLPWGGSVFRQYF. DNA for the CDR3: TGTGCCAGCAGCCTCCCCTGGGGGGGTTCGGTCTTTCGGCAGTACTTC.

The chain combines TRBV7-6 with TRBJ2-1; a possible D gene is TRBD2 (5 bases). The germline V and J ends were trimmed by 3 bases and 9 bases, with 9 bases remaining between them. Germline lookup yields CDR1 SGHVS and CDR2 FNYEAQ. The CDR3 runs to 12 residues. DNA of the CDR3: TGTGCCAGCAGCTTCTCCCGGGGTGAGCAGTTCTTC. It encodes CASSFSRGEQFF.

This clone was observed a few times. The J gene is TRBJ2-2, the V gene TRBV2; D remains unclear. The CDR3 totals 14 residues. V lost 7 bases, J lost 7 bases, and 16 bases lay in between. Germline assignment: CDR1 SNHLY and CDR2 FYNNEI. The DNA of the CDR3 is TGTGCCAGCATTCGAGAGAAGGGTGTCGGGGAGCTGTTTTTT. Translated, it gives CASIREKGVGELFF.

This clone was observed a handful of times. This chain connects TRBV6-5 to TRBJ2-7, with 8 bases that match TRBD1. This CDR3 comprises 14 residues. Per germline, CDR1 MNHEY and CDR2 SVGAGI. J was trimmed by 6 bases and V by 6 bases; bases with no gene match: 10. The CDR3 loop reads CASSPDRGLGEQYF. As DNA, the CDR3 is TGTGCCAGCAGCCCTGACAGGGGTCTGGGCGAGCAGTACTTC.

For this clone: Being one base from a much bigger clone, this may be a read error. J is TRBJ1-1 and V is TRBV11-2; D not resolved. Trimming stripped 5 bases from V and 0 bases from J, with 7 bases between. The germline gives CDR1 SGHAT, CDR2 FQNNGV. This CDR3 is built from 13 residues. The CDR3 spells CASSRDLNTEAFF. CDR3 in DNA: TGTGCCAGCAGCCGAGACCTGAACACTGAAGCTTTCTTT.

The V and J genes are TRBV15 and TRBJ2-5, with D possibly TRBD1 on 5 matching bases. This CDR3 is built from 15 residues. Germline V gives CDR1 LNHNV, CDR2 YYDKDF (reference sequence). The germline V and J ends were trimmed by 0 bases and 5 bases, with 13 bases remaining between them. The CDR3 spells CATSRDPDTGETQYF. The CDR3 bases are TGTGCCACCAGCAGAGATCCGGACACTGGGGAGACCCAGTACTTC.

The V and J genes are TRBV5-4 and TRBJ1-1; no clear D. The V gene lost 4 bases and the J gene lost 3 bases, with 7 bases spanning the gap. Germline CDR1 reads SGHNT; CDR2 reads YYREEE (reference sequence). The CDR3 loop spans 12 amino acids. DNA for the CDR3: TGTGCCAGCAGCATCGACTACACTGAAGCTTTCTTT. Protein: CASSIDYTEAFF.

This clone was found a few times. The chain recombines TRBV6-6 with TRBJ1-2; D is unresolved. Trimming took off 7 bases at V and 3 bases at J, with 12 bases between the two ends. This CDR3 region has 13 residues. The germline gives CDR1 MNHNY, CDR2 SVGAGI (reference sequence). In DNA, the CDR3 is TGTGCCAGCAACCTTCGACGGGACTATGGCTACACCTTC. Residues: CASNLRRDYGYTF.

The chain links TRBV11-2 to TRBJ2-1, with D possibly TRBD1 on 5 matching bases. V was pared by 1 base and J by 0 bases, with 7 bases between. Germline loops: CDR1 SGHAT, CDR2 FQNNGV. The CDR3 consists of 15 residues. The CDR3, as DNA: TGTGCCAGCAGCTTAGCAGGGAACTCCTACAATGAGCAGTTCTTC. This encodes CASSLAGNSYNEQFF.

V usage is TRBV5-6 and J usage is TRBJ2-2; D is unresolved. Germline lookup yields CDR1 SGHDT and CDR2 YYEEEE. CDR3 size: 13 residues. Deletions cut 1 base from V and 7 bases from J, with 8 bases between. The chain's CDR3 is CASSLRPSGELFF. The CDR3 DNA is TGTGCCAGCAGCTTGCGTCCCAGCGGGGAGCTGTTTTTT. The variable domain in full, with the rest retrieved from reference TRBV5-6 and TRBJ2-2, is DAGVTQSPTHLIKTRGQQVTLRCSPKSGHDTVSWYQQALGQGPQFIFQYYEEEERQRGNFPDRFSGHQFPNYSSELNVNALLLGDSALYLCASSLRPSGELFFGEGSRLTVL.

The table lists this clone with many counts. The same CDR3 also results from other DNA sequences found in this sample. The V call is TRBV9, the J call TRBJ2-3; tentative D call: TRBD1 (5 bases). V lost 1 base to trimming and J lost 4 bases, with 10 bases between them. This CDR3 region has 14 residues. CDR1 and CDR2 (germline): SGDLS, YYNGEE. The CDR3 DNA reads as TGTGCCAGCAGCGTATTTCAGGGCGCAGATACGCAGTATTTT. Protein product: CASSVFQGADTQYF.

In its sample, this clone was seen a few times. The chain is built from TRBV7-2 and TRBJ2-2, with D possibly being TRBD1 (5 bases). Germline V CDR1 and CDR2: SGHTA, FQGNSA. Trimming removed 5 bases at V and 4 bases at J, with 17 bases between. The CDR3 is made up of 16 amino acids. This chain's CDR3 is CASSLKRQSSTGELFF. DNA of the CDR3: TGTGCCAGCAGCCTTAAGAGACAGAGCTCCACCGGGGAGCTGTTTTTT.

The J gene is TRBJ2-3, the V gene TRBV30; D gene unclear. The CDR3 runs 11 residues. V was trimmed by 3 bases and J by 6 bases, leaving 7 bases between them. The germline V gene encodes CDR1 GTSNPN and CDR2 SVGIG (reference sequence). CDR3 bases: TGTGCCTGGAGCGGTGGGGATACGCAGTATTTT. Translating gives CAWSGGDTQYF.

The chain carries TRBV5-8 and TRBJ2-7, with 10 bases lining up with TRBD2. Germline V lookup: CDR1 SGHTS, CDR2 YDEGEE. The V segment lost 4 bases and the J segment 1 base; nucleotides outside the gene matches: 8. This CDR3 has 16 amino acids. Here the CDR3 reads CASSRSSGRASYEQYF. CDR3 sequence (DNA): TGTGCCAGCAGCCGATCAAGCGGGAGGGCTTCCTACGAGCAGTACTTC.

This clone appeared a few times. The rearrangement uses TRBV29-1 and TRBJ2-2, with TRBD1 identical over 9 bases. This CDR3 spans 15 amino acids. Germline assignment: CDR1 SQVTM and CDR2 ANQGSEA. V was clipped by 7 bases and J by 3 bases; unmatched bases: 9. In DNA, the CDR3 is TGCAGCGCGAAAGACAGGGGGTCTGACACCGGGGAGCTGTTTTTT. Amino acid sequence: CSAKDRGSDTGELFF.

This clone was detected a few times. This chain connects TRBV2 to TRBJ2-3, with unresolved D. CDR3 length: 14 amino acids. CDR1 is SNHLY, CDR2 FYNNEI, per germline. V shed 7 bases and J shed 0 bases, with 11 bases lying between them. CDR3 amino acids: CASILGSSTDTQYF. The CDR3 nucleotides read TGTGCCAGCATCCTAGGGTCTAGCACAGATACGCAGTATTTT.

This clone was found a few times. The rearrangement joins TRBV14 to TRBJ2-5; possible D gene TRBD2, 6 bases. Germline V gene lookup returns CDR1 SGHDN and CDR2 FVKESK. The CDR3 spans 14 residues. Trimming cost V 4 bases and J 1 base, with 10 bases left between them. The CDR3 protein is CASSPTGLQETQYF. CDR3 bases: TGTGCCAGCAGCCCTACGGGACTCCAAGAGACCCAGTACTTC.

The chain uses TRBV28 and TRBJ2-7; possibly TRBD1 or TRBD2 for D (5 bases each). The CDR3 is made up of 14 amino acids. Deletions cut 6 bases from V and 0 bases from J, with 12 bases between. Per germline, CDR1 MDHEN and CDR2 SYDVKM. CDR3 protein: CASRTGDGSYEQYF. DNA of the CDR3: TGTGCCAGCAGAACCGGGGACGGCTCCTACGAGCAGTACTTC.

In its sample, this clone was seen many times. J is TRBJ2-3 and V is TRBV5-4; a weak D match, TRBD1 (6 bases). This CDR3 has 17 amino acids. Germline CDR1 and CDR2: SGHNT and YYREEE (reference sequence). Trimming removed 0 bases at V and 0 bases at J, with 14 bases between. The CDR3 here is CASSLGLYRDSTDTQYF. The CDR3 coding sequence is TGTGCCAGCAGCTTGGGACTCTACAGGGATAGCACAGATACGCAGTATTTT. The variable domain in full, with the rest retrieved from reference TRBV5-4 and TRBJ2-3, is ETGVTQSPTHLIKTRGQQVTLRCSSQSGHNTVSWYQQALGQGPQFIFQYYREEENGRGNFPPRFSGLQFPNYSSELNVNALELDDSALYLCASSLGLYRDSTDTQYFGPGTRLTVL.

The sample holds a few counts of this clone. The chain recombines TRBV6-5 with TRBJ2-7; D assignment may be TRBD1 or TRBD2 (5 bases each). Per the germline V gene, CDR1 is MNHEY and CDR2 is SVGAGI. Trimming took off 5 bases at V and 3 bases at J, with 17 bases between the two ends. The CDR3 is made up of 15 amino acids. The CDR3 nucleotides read TGTGCCAGCAGTCCCCCGGGGCGGGTCCTCTACGAGCAGTACTTC. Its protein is CASSPPGRVLYEQYF.